This T cell receptor (beta chain) is drawn from a study of human T cells and chemical hapten exposure. The V end lost 0 bases, the J end lost 1 base, and 9 bases lay between the germline ends. Per the germline V gene, CDR1 is KGHSH and CDR2 is LQKENI. The CDR3 is made up of 15 amino acids. This clonotype was observed many times. TCRdb used MiXCR to reprocess the RACE reads, holding one entry per CDR3 protein. This table has 35,000 or so distinct CDR3 sequences, 10% to 13% appearing once. Time point described: pre-sensitization, week 0. Treatment specified: therapeutic diphenylcyclopropenone sensitization with weekly scalp DPC. It was unfractionated whole blood from which total RNA was extracted.

The sequencing here drew on whole blood, taken in connection with sensitization to the hapten diphenylcyclopropenone (DPC). V is TRBV18 and J is TRBJ1-2; TRBD1 is a possible D gene (5 bases). This sequence was found in a man aged 45-65 years with alopecia areata. Some clones in this sample may be carry-over from other donors' samples. CDR3 region: CASSPPGRYNYGYTF. The DNA of the CDR3 is TGTGCCAGCTCACCACCGGGGCGTTATAACTATGGCTACACCTTC.